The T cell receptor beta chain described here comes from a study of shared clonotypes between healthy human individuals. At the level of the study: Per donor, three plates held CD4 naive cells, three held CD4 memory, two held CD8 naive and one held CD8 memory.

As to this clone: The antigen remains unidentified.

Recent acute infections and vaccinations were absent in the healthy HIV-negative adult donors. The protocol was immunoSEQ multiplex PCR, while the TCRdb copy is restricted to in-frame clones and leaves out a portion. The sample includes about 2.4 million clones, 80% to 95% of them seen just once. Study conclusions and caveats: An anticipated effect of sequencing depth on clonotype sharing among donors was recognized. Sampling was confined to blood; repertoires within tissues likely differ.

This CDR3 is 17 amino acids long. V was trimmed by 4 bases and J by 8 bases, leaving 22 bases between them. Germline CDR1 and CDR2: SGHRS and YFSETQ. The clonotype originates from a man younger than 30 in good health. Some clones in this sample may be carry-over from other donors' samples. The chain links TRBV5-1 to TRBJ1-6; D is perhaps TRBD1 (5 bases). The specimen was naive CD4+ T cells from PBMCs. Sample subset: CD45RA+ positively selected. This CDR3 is CASSPRGGQSGDSPLHF. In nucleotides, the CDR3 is TGCGCCAGCAGCCCTCGGGGCGGGCAGTCGGGGGATTCACCCCTCCACTTT.